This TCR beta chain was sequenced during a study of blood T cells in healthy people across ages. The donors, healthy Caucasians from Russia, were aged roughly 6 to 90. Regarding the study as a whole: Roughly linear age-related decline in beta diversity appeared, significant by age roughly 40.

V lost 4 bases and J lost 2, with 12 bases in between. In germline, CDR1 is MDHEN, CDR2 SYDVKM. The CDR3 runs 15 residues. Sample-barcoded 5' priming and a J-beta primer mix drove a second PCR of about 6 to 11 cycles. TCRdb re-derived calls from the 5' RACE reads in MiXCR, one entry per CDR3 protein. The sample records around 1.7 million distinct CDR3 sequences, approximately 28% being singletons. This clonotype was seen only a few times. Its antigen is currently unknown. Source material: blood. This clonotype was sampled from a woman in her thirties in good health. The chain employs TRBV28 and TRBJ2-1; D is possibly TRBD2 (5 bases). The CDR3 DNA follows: TGTGCCAGCAGTTCCTGGATGAGGGCCTACAATGAGCAGTTCTTC. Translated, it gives CASSSWMRAYNEQFF.